Shown below are 21 T cell receptor beta chains from a single sample sequenced in a study of human T cells and chemical hapten exposure. Described time point: patch test 1, 2 weeks after DPC sensitization. The treatment is: therapeutic diphenylcyclopropenone sensitization with weekly scalp DPC. Using its own MiXCR run on the RACE reads, TCRdb lists one record per CDR3 protein. The table lists tens of thousands of distinct CDR3 sequences, over 8.5% of them singletons, with 4% to 5% in the top ten. The input for sequencing was whole blood, taken in connection with sensitization to the hapten diphenylcyclopropenone (DPC). Receptors originate from a woman aged 50 to 60 with alopecia areata. Some clones in this sample may be carry-over from other donors' samples.

This chain links TRBV12-3 or TRBV12-4 with TRBJ1-5; 8 bases align to TRBD1. The CDR3 runs 13 residues. V shed 8 bases, J shed 3 bases, and the junction held 3 bases outside the gene matches. The CDR3 nucleotides read TGTGCCAGCCGGACAGGGATCAATCAGCCCCAGCATTTT. This codes for CASRTGINQPQHF.

This clonotype was counted at least ten times. CDR3 sequence: CASSTLRNSPLHF. The CDR3 DNA follows: TGTGCCAGTAGTACGCTCCGGAATTCACCCCTCCACTTT. The chain is built from TRBV19 and TRBJ1-6; no definite D call. This CDR3 has 13 residues. Germline V gives CDR1 LNHDA, CDR2 SQIVND (reference sequence). V was shortened by 4 bases and J by 7 bases, with 8 bases between the two germline ends.

This clonotype was observed a handful of times. This chain uses TRBV6-5 with TRBJ2-5; 10 nucleotides match TRBD1. There are 16 residues in the CDR3. Unmatched junction bases numbered 9, after V lost 4 bases and J lost 4 bases. CDR1 is MNHEY, CDR2 SVGAGI, per germline. CDR3 sequence: CASSSFGTGDRETQYF. As DNA, the CDR3 is TGTGCCAGCAGTTCCTTCGGGACAGGGGATCGAGAGACCCAGTACTTC.

This clonotype came up many times. In DNA form, the CDR3 reads TGTGCCAGCAGCTTCCCGGGCTCCTACGAGCAGTACTTC. Translated: CASSFPGSYEQYF. V gene TRBV21-1 combines with J gene TRBJ2-7; the table names TRBD1, a call not compared with the DNA. TRBV21-1 is recorded as a pseudogene. CDR3 length equals 13 residues.

There are many counts of this clonotype. The rearrangement links TRBV14 to TRBJ1-2; 10 bases map to TRBD1. The trim removed 4 bases at V and 4 bases at J, leaving 3 bases unmatched. The CDR3 covers 14 residues. Germline assignment: CDR1 SGHDN and CDR2 FVKESK. CDR3 DNA: TGTGCCAGCAGCCTGGACAGGGGGGCCTATGGCTACACCTTC. Its translation: CASSLDRGAYGYTF.

J is TRBJ2-7 and V is TRBV20-1; 9 bases fit TRBD2. The CDR3 spans 19 residues. The J segment lost 3 bases and the V segment lost 5 bases, leaving 23 bases of the junction unmatched. Germline-derived CDR1 and CDR2 are DFQATT and SNEGSKA (reference sequence). The CDR3 sequence: CSAPDRRRGSGGPIYEQYF. The CDR3 coding sequence is TGCAGTGCTCCCGACCGACGAAGAGGTAGCGGGGGACCAATCTACGAGCAGTACTTC.

This chain connects TRBV29-1 to TRBJ1-3; D is perhaps TRBD1 (5 bases). V lost 7 bases to trimming and J lost 0 bases, with 19 bases between them. The CDR3 sequence is 16 residues long. Per the germline V gene, CDR1 is SQVTM and CDR2 is ANQGSEA. The CDR3 region has the DNA TGCAGCGCCGGCCTAAATCGGGGCATCTCTGGAAACACCATATATTTT. As protein: CSAGLNRGISGNTIYF.

This clonotype was seen more than once but under ten times. V usage is TRBV30 and J usage is TRBJ2-1; the match to TRBD2 covers 15 bases. Trimming at V came to 1 base and at J to 5 bases, leaving 6 bases not matched to a gene. The V gene's germline CDR1 is GTSNPN and CDR2 SVGIG (reference sequence). The CDR3 is 17 amino acids. In DNA form, the CDR3 reads TGTGCCTGGAGTGCCATCGGACTAGCGGGAGGGAACAATGAGCAGTTCTTC. Protein sequence: CAWSAIGLAGGNNEQFF.

At least ten counts were recorded for this clonotype. J is TRBJ2-7 and V is TRBV27; 7 bases line up with TRBD2. The CDR3 spans 14 residues. V trimming: 3 bases; J trimming: 1 base; junction bases outside the gene matches: 3. From germline, CDR1 is MNHEY and CDR2 SMNVEV (reference sequence). CDR3 residues: CASSFGAGSYEQYF. The CDR3, as DNA: TGTGCCAGCAGTTTCGGAGCGGGGTCCTACGAGCAGTACTTC.

This clonotype was found a few times. V is TRBV2 and J is TRBJ1-4, with D possibly matching TRBD1 (5 bases). The V gene's germline CDR1 is SNHLY and CDR2 FYNNEI. Between the trimmed V and J ends, which lost 6 bases and 4 bases, there was a span of 12 bases. The CDR3 loop spans 14 amino acids. DNA of the CDR3: TGTGCCAGCAGGACGGGACGCCTTAATGAAAAACTGTTTTTT. It specifies CASRTGRLNEKLFF.

This clonotype has a count of ten or more. The chain uses TRBV29-1 and TRBJ1-4; weak D call: TRBD1 (6 bases). CDR1 and CDR2 (germline): SQVTM, ANQGSEA. V shed 4 bases and J shed 16 bases, with 22 bases lying between them. The CDR3 totals 13 residues. CDR3: CSVVLWEGEDGFF. The CDR3 DNA reads TGCAGCGTTGTGCTGTGGGAGGGGGAAGATGGGTTTTTT.

This clonotype was seen repeatedly, ten times or more. V is TRBV7-9 and J is TRBJ2-6; D possibly corresponds to TRBD1 (5 bases). The CDR3 is 15 amino acids. Germline values: CDR1 SEHNR, CDR2 FQNEAQ (reference sequence). With 6 bases removed from V and 4 bases from J, the gap between germline ends came to 13 bases. The CDR3 DNA is TGTGCCAGCAGGGGGCAGGGTACCGGGGCCAACGTCCTGACTTTC. It codes for CASRGQGTGANVLTF. The entire variable domain, with the rest obtained from reference TRBV7-9 and TRBJ2-6, is as follows: DTGVSQNPRHKITKRGQNVTFRCDPISEHNRLYWYRQTLGQGPEFLTYFQNEAQLEKSRLLSDRFSAERPKGSFSTLEIQRTEQGDSAMYLCASRGQGTGANVLTFGAGSRLTVL.

By proportion, this clonotype is medium-sized. The chain recombines TRBV6-2 or TRBV6-3 with TRBJ1-2; TRBD1 aligns across 10 bases. The V segment lost 6 bases and the J segment 4 bases; nucleotides outside the gene matches: 11. The CDR3 runs to 16 residues. Germline V gene lookup returns CDR1 MNHEY and CDR2 SVGEGT. Here the CDR3 DNA reads TGTGCCAGCAGCCCCGGGACAGGGGACCACTTCTATGGCTACACCTTC. Its protein is CASSPGTGDHFYGYTF.

This clonotype was counted only a few times. This CDR3 is CASSDLSGGYNEQFF. The CDR3 DNA follows: TGTGCCAGCAGTGACCTCAGCGGGGGCTACAATGAGCAGTTCTTC. The chain employs TRBV6-4 and TRBJ2-1; 8 bases are a match to TRBD2. Trimming took 2 bases from V and 3 from J; bases not matched to a gene: 3. The CDR3 contains 15 residues. Germline CDR1 MRHNA, CDR2 SNTAGT.

This clonotype was seen more than once but under ten times. V gene TRBV29-1 combines with J gene TRBJ2-7; unclear D gene. Germline V gene lookup returns CDR1 SQVTM and CDR2 ANQGSEA. The CDR3 totals 15 residues. The V and J ends lost 4 bases and 1 base respectively, with 17 bases between them. The CDR3 DNA reads as TGCAGCGTTGGGAAGGGTGTTGACGGTTCCTACGAGCAGTACTTC. Translated, it gives CSVGKGVDGSYEQYF.

This sequence joins TRBV29-1 and TRBJ2-7; 12 positions agree with TRBD1. V was pared by 6 bases and J by 4 bases, with 7 bases of the junction left unmatched. The length of the CDR3 is 14 residues. Germline CDR1 reads SQVTM; CDR2 reads ANQGSEA. In DNA, the CDR3 is TGCAGCGTGGCCCCGGGACAGGGGGCTTACGAGCAGTACTTC. It specifies CSVAPGQGAYEQYF.

This clonotype was recorded at least ten times. The chain joins TRBV5-1 to TRBJ2-1; TRBD2 matches at 9 bases. Per the germline V gene, CDR1 is SGHRS and CDR2 is YFSETQ. The V gene end was trimmed by 3 bases and the J gene end by 0 bases; junction bases not matched to a gene: 7. This CDR3 comprises 17 residues. CDR3 region: CASSSSTSGTSYNEQFF. The CDR3 nucleotides are TGCGCCAGCAGCTCGTCGACTAGCGGAACCTCCTACAATGAGCAGTTCTTC.

The genes are TRBV20-1 and TRBJ2-3, with D possibly TRBD2 on 6 matching bases. This CDR3 contains 14 residues. V was pared by 1 base and J by 4 bases, with 12 bases between. In germline, CDR1 is DFQATT, CDR2 SNEGSKA (reference sequence). DNA for the CDR3: TGCAGTGCTAGAGCAGGGTCTAGCGCAGATACGCAGTATTTT. Translating it yields CSARAGSSADTQYF.

The V and J genes are TRBV18 and TRBJ2-7; TRBD1 might be the D (5 bases). V lost 1 base, J lost 5 bases, and 18 bases lay in between. Germline V lookup: CDR1 KGHSH, CDR2 LQKENI. This CDR3 has 16 residues. The CDR3 DNA reads TGTGCCAGCTCACCACGAGGTTCAGGGTACATTAACGAGCAGTACTTC. It yields the protein CASSPRGSGYINEQYF. Variable domain in full (rest from reference TRBV18 and TRBJ2-7): NAGVMQNPRHLVRRRGQEARLRCSPMKGHSHVYWYRQLPEEGLKFMVYLQKENIIDESGMPKERFSAEFPKEGPSILRIQQVVRGDSAAYFCASSPRGSGYINEQYFGPGTRLTVT.

The chain employs TRBV11-2 and TRBJ2-7; D remains unclear. V lost 3 bases and J 5 bases, leaving 2 bases between the germline ends. This CDR3 comprises 10 residues. Per the germline V gene, CDR1 is SGHAT and CDR2 is FQNNGV. The CDR3 region has the DNA TGTGCCAGCAGCTTGGACGAGCAGTACTTC. It yields the protein CASSLDEQYF.

V is TRBV27 and J is TRBJ2-5, with TRBD2 matching 11 bases. Losses at the gene ends were 6 bases for V and 7 bases for J; bases not matched to a gene: 7. This CDR3 spans 14 amino acids. The V gene's germline CDR1 is MNHEY and CDR2 SMNVEV (reference sequence). CDR3 DNA sequence: TGTGCCAGCAGCGGGCTAGCGGGGGGCGGGACCCAGTACTTC. Translation: CASSGLAGGGTQYF.